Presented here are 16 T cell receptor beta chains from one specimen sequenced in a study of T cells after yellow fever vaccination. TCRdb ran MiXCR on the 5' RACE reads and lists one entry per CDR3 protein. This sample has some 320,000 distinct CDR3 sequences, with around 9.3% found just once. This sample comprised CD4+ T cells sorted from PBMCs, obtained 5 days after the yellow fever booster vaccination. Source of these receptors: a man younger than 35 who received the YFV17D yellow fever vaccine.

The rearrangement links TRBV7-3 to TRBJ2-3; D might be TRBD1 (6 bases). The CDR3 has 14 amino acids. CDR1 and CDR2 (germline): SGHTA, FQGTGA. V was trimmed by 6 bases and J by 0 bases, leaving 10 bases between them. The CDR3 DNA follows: TGTGCCAGCAGATCAGGGGTTAGCACAGATACGCAGTATTTT. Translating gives CASRSGVSTDTQYF.

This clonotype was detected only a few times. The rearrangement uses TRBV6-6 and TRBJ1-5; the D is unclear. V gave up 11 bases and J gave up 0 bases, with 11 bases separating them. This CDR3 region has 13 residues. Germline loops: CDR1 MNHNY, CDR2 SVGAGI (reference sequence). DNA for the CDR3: TGTGCCGGTTGTTGGTATAGCAATCAGCCCCAGCATTTT. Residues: CAGCWYSNQPQHF.

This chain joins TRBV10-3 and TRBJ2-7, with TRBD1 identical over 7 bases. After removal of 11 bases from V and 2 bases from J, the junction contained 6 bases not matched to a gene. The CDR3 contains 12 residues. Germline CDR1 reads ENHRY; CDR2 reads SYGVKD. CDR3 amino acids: CAVGTVTYEQYV. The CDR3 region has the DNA TGTGCCGTCGGGACAGTCACCTACGAGCAGTACGTC.

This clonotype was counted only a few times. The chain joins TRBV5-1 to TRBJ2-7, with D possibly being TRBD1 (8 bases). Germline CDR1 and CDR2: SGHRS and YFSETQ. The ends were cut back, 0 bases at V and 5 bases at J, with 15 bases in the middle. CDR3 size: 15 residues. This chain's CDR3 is CASSLGTGGENEQYV. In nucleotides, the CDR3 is TGCGCCAGCAGCTTGGGAACAGGGGGGGAGAACGAGCAGTACGTC.

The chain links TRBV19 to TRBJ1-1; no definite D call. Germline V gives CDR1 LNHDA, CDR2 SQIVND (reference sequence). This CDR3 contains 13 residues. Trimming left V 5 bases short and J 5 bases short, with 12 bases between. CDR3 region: CASSPVPGTEAFF. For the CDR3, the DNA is TGTGCCAGTAGTCCCGTTCCGGGTACTGAAGCTTTCTTT.

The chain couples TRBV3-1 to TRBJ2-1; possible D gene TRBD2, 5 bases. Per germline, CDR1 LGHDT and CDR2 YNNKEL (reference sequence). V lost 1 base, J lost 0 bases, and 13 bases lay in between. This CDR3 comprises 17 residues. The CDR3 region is CASSQGAATRSYNEQFF. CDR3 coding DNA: TGTGCCAGCAGCCAAGGAGCGGCGACCCGCTCCTACAATGAGCAGTTCTTC.

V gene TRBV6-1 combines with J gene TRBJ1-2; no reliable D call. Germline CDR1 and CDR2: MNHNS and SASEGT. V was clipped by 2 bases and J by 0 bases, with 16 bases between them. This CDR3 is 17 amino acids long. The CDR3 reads CASSENERGWANYGYTF. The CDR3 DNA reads TGTGCCAGCAGTGAAAACGAGCGCGGGTGGGCTAACTATGGCTACACCTTC.

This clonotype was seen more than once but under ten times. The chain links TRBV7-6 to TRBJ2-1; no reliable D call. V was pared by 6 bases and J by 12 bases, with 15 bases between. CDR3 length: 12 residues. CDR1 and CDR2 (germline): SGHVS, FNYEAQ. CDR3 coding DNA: TGTGCCAGCAGTCATCCCTCGGGTGGGCAGTTCTTC. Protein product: CASSHPSGGQFF. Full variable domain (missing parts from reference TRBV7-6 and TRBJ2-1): GAGVSQSPRYKVTKRGQDVALRCDPISGHVSLYWYRQALGQGPEFLTYFNYEAQQDKSGLPNDRFSAERPEGSISTLTIQRTEQRDSAMYRCASSHPSGGQFFGPGTRLTVL.

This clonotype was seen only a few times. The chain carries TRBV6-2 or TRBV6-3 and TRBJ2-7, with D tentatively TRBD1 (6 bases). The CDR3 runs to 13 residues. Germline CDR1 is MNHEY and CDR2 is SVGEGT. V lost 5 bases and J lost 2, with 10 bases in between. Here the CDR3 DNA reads TGTGCCAGCAGTACCAGGACAGCCTACGAGCAGTACGTC. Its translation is CASSTRTAYEQYV.

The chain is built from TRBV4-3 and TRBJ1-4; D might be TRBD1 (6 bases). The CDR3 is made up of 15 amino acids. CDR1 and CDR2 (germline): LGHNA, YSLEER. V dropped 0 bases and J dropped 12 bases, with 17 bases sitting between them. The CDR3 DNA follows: TGCGCCAGCAGCCAAGAAATCAGCCGGGACACAGAACTGTTTTTT. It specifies CASSQEISRDTELFF.

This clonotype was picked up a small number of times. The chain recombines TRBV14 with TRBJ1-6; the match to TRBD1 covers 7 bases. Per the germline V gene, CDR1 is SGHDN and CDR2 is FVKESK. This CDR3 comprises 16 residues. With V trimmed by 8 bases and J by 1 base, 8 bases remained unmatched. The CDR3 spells CASATGVGSYNSPLHF. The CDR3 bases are TGTGCCAGCGCAACAGGGGTTGGTTCCTATAATTCACCCCTCCACTTT.

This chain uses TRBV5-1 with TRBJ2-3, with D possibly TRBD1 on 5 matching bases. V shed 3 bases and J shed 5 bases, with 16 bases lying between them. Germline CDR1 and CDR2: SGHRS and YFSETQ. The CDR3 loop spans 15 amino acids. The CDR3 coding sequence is TGCGCCAGCAGCTACTCACAGGCGCCGGGAGATACGCAGTATTTT. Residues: CASSYSQAPGDTQYF.

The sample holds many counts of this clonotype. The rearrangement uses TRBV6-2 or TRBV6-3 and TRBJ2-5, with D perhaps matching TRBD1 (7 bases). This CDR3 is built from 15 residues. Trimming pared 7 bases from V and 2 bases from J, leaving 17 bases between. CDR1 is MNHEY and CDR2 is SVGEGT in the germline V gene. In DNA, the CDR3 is TGTGCCAGCATAGGTCGGCGGGACAGACAAGAGACCCAGTACTTC. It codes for CASIGRRDRQETQYF.

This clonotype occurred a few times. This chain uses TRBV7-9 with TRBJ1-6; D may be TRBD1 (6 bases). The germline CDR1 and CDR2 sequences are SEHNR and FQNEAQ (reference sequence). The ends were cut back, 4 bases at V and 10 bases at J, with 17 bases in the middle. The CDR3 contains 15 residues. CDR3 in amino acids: CASSSYRDTVSPLHF. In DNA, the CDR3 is TGTGCCAGCAGCTCGTACCGGGACACCGTATCACCCCTCCACTTT.

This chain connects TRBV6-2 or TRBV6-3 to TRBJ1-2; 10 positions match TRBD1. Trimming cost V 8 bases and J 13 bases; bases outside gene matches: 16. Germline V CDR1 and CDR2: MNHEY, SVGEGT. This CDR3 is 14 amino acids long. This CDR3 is CASRHPGQGTRCTF. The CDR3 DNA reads TGTGCCAGCCGACACCCGGGACAGGGGACCCGATGCACCTTC.

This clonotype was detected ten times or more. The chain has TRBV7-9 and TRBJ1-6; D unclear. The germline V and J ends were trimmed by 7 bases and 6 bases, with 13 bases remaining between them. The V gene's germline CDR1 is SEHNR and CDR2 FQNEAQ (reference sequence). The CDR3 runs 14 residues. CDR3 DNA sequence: TGTGCCAGCAAGGGAGCCCTTTCTAATTCACCCCTCCACTTT. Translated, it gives CASKGALSNSPLHF.